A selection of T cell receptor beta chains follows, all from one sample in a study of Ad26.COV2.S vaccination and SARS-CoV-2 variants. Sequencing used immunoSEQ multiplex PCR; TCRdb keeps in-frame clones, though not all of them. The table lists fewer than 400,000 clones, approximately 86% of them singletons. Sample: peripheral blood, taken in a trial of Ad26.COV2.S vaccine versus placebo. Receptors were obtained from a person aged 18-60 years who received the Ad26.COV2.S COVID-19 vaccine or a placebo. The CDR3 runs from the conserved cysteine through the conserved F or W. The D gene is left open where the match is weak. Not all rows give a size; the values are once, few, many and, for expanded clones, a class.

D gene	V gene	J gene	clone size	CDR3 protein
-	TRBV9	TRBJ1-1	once	CASSVSMNTEAFF
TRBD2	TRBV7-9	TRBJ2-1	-	CASNLGDYKNNEQFF
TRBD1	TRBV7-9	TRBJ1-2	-	CASSLGQGTRYGYTF
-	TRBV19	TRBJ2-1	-	CASTPKVGDFISYNEQFF
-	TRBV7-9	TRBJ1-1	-	CASSSLGRIVTEAFF
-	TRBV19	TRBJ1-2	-	CASSIRQGMIYGYTF
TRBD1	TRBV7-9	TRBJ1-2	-	CASLVTGTGTNYGYTF
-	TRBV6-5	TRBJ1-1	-	CASSYAGQNTEAFF
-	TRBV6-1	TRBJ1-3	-	CASSDQGPNSGNTIYF
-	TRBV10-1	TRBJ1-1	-	CASSEHTPGTSEAFF
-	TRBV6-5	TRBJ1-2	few	CASRLRRSNYGYTF
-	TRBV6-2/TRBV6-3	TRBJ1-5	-	CASSYSTASEEPQHF
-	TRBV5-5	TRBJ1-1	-	CASSFPGSTEAFF
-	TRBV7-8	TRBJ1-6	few	CASSTLGGARNSPLHF
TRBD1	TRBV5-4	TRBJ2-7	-	CASSLEGDSSYEQYF
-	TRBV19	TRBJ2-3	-	CASSIDYSTDTQYF
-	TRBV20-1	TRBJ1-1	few	CSASGRRAGRDTEAFF
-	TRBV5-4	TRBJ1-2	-	CASSLGGAGYGYTF
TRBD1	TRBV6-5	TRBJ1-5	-	CASSYRYRGSDQPQHF
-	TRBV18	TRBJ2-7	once	CASSSTGGQRQYF
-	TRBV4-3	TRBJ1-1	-	CASSRGNWVNTEAFF
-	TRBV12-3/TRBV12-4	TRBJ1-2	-	CASSLSNYGYTF
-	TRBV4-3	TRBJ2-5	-	CASSQDTQGWETQYF
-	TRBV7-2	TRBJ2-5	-	CASSVLLGETQYF
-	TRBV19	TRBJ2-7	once	CASSFNYEQYF
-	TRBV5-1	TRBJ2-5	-	CASSFSDSLRETQYF
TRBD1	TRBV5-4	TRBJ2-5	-	CASSADRGRETQYF
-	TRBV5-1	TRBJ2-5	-	CASSLVGGPETQYF
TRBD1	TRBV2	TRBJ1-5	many	CASSVGTGGSQPQHF
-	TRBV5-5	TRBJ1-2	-	CASSLGQSGNDGYTF
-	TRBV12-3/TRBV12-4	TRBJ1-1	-	CASSLLAAQAFF
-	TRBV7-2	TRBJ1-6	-	CASSPNWDSPLHF
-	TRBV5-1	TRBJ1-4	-	CASSASGVANEKLFF
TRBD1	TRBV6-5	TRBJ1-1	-	CASRPTGTGREAFF
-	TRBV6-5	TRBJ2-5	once	CASILAGYKEETQYF
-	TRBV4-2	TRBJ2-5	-	CASSQGLEETQYF
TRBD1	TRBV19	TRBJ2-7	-	CANREPLSATVGTGSTTYEQYF
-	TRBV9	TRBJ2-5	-	CASSVGPDQETQYF
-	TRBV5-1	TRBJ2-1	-	CASSFSTDRSSYNEQFF
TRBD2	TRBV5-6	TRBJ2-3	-	CASSSRTSGGAGTDTQYF
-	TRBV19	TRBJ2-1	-	CASSIEGTSYNEQFF
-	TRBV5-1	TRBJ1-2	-	CASSLSSPTGSYGYTF
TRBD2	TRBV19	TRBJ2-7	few	CASSTLAGGYEQYF
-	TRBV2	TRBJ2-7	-	CASSVGQSSYEQYF
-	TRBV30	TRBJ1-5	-	CAWGQGNNQPQHF
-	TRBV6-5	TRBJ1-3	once	CASRVSGSSGNTIYF
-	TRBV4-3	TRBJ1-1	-	CASSQAVTGDSTEAFF
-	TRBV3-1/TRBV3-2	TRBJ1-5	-	CASSQGRLSNQPQHF
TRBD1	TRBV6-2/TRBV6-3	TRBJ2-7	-	CASSQGDVSYEQYF
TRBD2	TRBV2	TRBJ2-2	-	CASSARGVTGELFF
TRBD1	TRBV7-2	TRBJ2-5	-	CASSRQGALGETQYF
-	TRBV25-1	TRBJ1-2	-	CASTRGGLVGYTF
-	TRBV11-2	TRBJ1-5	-	CASSGTRDQPQHF